A selection of T cell receptor beta chains follows, all from one sample in a study of blood T cell repertoires in COVID-19. The assay was immunoSEQ multiplex PCR, and TCRdb's table has in-frame clones only and misses some. The sample lists 350,000 to 550,000 clones, about 85% occurring once. The sequencing sample was made of PBMCs or T cells enriched from blood (not recorded which). The source of these receptors is a woman under 30 with acute COVID-19. The CDR3 runs from the conserved cysteine through the conserved F or W. D genes are given only for firm matches. Clone size, where shown, is once, few, many, or a class for clones that have expanded.

>-|TRBV7-9|-|TRBJ2-5
TGTGCCAGCAGCTTAGAGACAATCCAAGAGACCCAGTACTTC
CASSLETIQETQYF
>-|TRBV7-2|-|TRBJ1-1
TGTGCCAGCAGCTTAGTTATTTCAGGAGGCATGAACACTGAAGCTTTCTTT
CASSLVISGGMNTEAFF
>TRBD2|TRBV5-4|-|TRBJ2-1
TGTGCCAGCAGCTCGCTACCCCTCGGGACTAGCGGCTACAATGAGCAGTTCTTC
CASSSLPLGTSGYNEQFF
>TRBD1|TRBV7-9|few|TRBJ2-7
TGTGCCAGCAACAAGGGGGCGGTCTCCTACGAGCAGTACTTC
CASNKGAVSYEQYF
>-|TRBV7-3|-|TRBJ1-1
TGTGCCAGCAGCTTAACGCAGATCACTGAAGCTTTCTTT
CASSLTQITEAFF
>TRBD2|TRBV3-1/TRBV3-2|few|TRBJ2-3
TGTGCCAGCAGCCTTACCGATGGGACTAGCGGGATAGGGGATACGCAGTATTTT
CASSLTDGTSGIGDTQYF
>-|TRBV5-1|few|TRBJ1-4
TGCGCCAGCAGTGGGGCAGGAGATAATGAAAAACTGTTTTTT
CASSGAGDNEKLFF
>-|TRBV25-1|-|TRBJ1-1
TGTGCCAGCATAGGAGGGGTAGGTTCGGGAAGGAACACTGAAGCTTTCTTT
CASIGGVGSGRNTEAFF
>-|TRBV18|-|TRBJ1-5
TGTGCCAGCTCCAACCAGGGGAACGGCAATCAGCCCCAGCATTTT
CASSNQGNGNQPQHF
>-|TRBV29-1|few|TRBJ2-1
TGCAGCGTTCAGAGGGAGGCCTCCTACAATGAGCAGTTCTTC
CSVQREASYNEQFF
>TRBD1|TRBV29-1|-|TRBJ1-2
TGCAGCGTTGCTAAAGACAGGGGAAATGGCTACACCTTC
CSVAKDRGNGYTF
>-|TRBV5-4|-|TRBJ2-2
TGTGCCATAAAGCCCCCCGACAGAGAGAACACCGGGGAGCTGTTTTTT
CAIKPPDRENTGELFF
>TRBD1|TRBV7-6|-|TRBJ1-4
TGTGCCAGCAGCAACGGACAGGGAGGGGTTGGGGTACTGTTTTTT
CASSNGQGGVGVLFF
>-|TRBV3-1/TRBV3-2|-|TRBJ1-2
TGTGCCAGCAGCCAAGATACTGGTGGCTATGGCTACACCTTC
CASSQDTGGYGYTF
>-|TRBV28|-|TRBJ2-1
TGTGCCAGCAGTTTTGGGTTGGGGACTGACACCTGGAATGAGCAGTTCTTC
CASSFGLGTDTWNEQFF
>TRBD1|TRBV9|-|TRBJ2-2
TGTGCCAGCACTTGGGGACAGGGCCCTAGTACCGGGGAGCTGTTTTTT
CASTWGQGPSTGELFF